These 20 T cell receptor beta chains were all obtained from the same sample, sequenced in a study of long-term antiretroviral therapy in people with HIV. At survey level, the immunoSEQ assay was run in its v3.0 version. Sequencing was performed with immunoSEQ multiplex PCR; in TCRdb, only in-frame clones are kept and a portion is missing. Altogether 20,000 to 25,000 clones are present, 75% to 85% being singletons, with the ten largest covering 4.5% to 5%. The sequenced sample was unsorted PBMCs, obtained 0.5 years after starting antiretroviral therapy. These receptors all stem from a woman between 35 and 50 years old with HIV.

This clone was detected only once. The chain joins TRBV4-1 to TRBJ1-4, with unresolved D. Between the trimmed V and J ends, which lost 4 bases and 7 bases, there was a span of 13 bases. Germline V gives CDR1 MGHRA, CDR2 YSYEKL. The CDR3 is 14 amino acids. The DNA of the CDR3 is TGCGCCAGCAGCCCCGGGTCGACTTTTGAAAAACTGTTTTTT. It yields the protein CASSPGSTFEKLFF.

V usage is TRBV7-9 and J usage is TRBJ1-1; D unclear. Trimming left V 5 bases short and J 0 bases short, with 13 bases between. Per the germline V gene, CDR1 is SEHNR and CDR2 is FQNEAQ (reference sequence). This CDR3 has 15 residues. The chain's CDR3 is CASSPWRDLNTEAFF. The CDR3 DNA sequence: TGTGCCAGCAGCCCTTGGCGAGATTTGAACACTGAAGCTTTCTTT.

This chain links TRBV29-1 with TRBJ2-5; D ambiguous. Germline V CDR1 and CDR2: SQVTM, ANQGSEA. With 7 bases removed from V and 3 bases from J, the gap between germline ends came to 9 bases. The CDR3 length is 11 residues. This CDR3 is CSGRREETQYF. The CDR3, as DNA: TGCAGCGGTAGACGGGAAGAGACCCAGTACTTC. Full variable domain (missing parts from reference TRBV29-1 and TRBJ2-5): SAVISQKPSRDICQRGTSLTIQCQVDSQVTMMFWYRQQPGQSLTLIATANQGSEATYESGFVIDKFPISRPNLTFSTLTVSNMSPEDSSIYLCSGRREETQYFGPGTRLLVL.

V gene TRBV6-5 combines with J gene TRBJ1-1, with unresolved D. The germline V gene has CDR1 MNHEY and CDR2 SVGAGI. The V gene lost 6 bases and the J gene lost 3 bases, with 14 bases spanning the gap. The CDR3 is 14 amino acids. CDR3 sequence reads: CASSMNRGYTEAFF. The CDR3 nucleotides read TGTGCCAGCAGCATGAATAGAGGGTACACTGAAGCTTTCTTT.

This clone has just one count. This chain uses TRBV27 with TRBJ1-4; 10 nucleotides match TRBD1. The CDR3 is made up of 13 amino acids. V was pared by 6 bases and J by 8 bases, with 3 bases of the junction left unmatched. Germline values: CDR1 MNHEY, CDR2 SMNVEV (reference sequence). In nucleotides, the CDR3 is TGTGCCAGCAGCGACAGGGGGCGCGAAAAACTGTTTTTT. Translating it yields CASSDRGREKLFF.

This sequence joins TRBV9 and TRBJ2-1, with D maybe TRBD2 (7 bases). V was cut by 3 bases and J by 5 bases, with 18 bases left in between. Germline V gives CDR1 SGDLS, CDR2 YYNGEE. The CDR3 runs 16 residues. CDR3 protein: CASSEWGGRGDNEQFF. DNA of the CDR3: TGTGCCAGCAGCGAGTGGGGGGGGCGGGGAGACAATGAGCAGTTCTTC.

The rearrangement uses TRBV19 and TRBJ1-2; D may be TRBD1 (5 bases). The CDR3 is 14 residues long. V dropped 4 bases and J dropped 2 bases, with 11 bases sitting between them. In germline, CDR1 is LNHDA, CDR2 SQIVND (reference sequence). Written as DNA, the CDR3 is TGTGCCAGTAGTAGTCAGGGATCGAACTATGGCTACACCTTC. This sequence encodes CASSSQGSNYGYTF.

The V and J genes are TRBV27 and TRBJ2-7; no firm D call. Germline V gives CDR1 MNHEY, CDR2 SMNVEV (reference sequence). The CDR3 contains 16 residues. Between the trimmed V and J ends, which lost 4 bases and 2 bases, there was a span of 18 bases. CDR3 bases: TGTGCCAGCAGTTCGACCCCCGGGCCCCTCCCCTACGAGCAGTACTTC. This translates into CASSSTPGPLPYEQYF.

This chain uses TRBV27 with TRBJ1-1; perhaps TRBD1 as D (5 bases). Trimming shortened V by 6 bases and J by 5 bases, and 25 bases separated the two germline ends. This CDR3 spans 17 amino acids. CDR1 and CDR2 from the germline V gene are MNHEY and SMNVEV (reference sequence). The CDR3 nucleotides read TGTGCCAGCAGGAGGTGGGAGACACAGGCAGGATATACTGAAGCTTTCTTT. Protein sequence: CASRRWETQAGYTEAFF.

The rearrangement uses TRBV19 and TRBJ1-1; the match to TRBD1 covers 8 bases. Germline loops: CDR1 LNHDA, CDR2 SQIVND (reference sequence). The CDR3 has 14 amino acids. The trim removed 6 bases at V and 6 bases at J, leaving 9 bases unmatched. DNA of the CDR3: TGTGCCAGTAGGCGGACAGGGCCCAGCGCTGAAGCTTTCTTT. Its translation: CASRRTGPSAEAFF.

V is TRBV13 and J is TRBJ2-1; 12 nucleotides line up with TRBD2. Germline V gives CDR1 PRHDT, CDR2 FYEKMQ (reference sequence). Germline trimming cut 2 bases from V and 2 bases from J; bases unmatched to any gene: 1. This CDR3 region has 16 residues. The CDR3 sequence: CASSLRLAGAYNEQFF. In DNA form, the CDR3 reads TGTGCCAGCAGCTTAAGACTAGCGGGGGCCTACAATGAGCAGTTCTTC.

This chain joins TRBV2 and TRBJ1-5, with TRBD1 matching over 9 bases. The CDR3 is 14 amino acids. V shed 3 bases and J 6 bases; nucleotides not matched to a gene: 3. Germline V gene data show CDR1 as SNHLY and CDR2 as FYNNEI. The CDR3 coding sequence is TGTGCCAGCAGTGAGGACAGGGGAGGTCAGCCCCAGCATTTT. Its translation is CASSEDRGGQPQHF.

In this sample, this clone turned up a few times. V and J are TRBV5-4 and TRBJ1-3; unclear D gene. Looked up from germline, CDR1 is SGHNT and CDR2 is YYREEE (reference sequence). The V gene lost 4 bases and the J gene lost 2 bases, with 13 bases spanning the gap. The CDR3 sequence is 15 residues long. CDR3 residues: CASSQISGTGNTIYF. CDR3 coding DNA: TGTGCCAGCAGCCAAATATCCGGTACTGGAAACACCATATATTTT.

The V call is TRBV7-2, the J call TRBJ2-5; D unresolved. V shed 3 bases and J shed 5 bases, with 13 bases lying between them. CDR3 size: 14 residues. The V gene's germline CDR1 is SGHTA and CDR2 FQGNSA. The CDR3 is CASSFPTGRETQYF. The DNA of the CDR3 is TGTGCCAGCAGCTTCCCCACCGGACGGGAGACCCAGTACTTC.

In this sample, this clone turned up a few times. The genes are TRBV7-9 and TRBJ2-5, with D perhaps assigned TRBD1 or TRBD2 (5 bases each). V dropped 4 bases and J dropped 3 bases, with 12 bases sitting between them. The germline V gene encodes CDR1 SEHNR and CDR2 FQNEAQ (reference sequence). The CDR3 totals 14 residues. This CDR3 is CASSSGPPEETQYF. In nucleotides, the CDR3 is TGTGCCAGCAGCTCGGGACCGCCTGAAGAGACCCAGTACTTC.

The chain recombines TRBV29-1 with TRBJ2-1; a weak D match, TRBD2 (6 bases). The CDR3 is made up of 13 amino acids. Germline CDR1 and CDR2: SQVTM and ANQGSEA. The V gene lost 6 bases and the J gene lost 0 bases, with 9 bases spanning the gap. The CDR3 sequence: CSVATSSYNEQFF. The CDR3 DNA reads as TGCAGCGTGGCGACTAGCTCCTACAATGAGCAGTTCTTC.

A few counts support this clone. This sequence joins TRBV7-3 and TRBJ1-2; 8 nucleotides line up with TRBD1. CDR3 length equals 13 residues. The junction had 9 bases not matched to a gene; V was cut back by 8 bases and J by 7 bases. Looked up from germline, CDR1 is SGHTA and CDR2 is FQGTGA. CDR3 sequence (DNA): TGTGCCAGCGGCAAGACAGGGGAATTTGGCTACACCTTC. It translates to CASGKTGEFGYTF. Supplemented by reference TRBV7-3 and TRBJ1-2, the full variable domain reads GAGVSQTPSNKVTEKGKYVELRCDPISGHTALYWYRQSLGQGPEFLIYFQGTGAADDSGLPNDRFFAVRPEGSVSTLKIQRTERGDSAVYLCASGKTGEFGYTFGSGTRLTVV.

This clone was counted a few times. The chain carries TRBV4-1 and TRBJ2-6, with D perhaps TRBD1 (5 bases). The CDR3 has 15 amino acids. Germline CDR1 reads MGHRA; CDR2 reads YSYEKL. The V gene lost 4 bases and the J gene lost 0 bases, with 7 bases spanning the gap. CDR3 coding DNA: TGCGCCAGCAGCCTGACAGTCTCTGGGGCCAACGTCCTGACTTTC. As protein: CASSLTVSGANVLTF.

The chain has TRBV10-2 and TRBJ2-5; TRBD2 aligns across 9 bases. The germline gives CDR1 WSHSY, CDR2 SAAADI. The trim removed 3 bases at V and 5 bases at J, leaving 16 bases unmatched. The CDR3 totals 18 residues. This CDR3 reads CASSEAGLRGGFEETQYF. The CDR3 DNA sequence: TGCGCCAGCAGTGAAGCTGGGCTGCGGGGGGGCTTTGAGGAGACCCAGTACTTC.

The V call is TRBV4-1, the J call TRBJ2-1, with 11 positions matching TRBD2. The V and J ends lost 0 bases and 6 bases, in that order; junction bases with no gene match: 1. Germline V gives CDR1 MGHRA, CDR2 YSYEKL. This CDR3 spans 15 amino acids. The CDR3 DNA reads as TGCGCCAGCAGCCAAGAAGGGACTAGCGGCAATGAGCAGTTCTTC. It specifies CASSQEGTSGNEQFF.